There are many counts of the clone carrying this T cell receptor beta chain. A library of TCRbeta sequences, prepared with unique molecular identifiers, was generated. TCRdb independently ran MiXCR on the PCR reads; one entry per CDR3 protein. The sample shows roughly 180,000 distinct CDR3 sequences, 11% of them seen only once. This record belongs to a study of T-cell reconstitution after alpha-beta-depleted transplantation in children. Trimming at V came to 5 bases and at J to 1 base, leaving 7 bases not matched to a gene. CDR3 length: 17 residues. CDR1 and CDR2 (germline): SGHVS, FQNEAQ. This clonotype was sampled from a boy younger than 10 with acute myeloid leukemia, due to receive a stem cell transplant. The V gene is TRBV7-8, the J gene TRBJ2-2; TRBD2 agrees at 10 bases. The sequencing here drew on PBMCs, taken before TCRalphabeta/CD19-depleted stem cell transplant. This CDR3 reads CASSHPIAGGNTGELFF. As DNA, the CDR3 is TGTGCCAGCAGCCACCCTATAGCGGGAGGGAACACCGGGGAGCTGTTTTTT. Full variable domain (remainder filled in from reference TRBV7-8 and TRBJ2-2): GAGVSQSPRYKVAKRGQDVALRCDPISGHVSLFWYQQALGQGPEFLTYFQNEAQLDKSGLPSDRFFAERPEGSVSTLKIQRTQQEDSAVYLCASSHPIAGGNTGELFFGEGSRLTVL.